Below, 23 T cell receptor beta chains from the same sample are listed, as sequenced in a study of shared clonotypes between healthy human individuals. The data were produced by immunoSEQ multiplex PCR, yet TCRdb's version contains in-frame clones alone and is incomplete. The sample has over 750,000 clones; about 96% are singletons. Positive CCR7 selection of CD45RO-negative cells yielded the naive CD8 cells, and terminally differentiated effector memory CD45RA+ cells were excluded. Sequenced sample: naive CD8+ T cells sorted from blood. Source of these receptors: a man in his thirties or forties in good health.

The chain joins TRBV7-2 to TRBJ2-7; unclear D gene. Germline CDR1 is SGHTA and CDR2 is FQGNSA. V was cut by 5 bases and J by 5 bases, with 19 bases left in between. This CDR3 comprises 15 residues. The CDR3 spells CASSQPGLNDHEQYF. The CDR3 DNA sequence: TGTGCCAGCAGCCAGCCCGGGCTAAACGACCACGAGCAGTACTTC.

The CDR3 loop is CASSFGTGGLDEQFF. Here the CDR3 DNA reads TGTGCCAGCAGCTTCGGGACAGGGGGTCTCGATGAGCAGTTCTTC. The V and J genes are TRBV11-3 and TRBJ2-1; TRBD1 matches at 11 bases. Germline V lookup: CDR1 SGHNT, CDR2 YENEEA. Unmatched junction bases numbered 6, after V lost 3 bases and J lost 8 bases. The CDR3 is 15 amino acids.

This chain joins TRBV28 and TRBJ2-2; 16 bases agree with TRBD2. Germline CDR1 and CDR2: MDHEN and SYDVKM. V was clipped by 6 bases and J by 6 bases; unmatched bases: 1. The length of the CDR3 is 15 residues. The CDR3 sequence is CASRGLAGGPGELFF. The CDR3 DNA reads as TGTGCCAGCAGGGGACTAGCGGGAGGGCCCGGGGAGCTGTTTTTT.

This clone has only a few counts. The chain carries TRBV9 and TRBJ2-1; TRBD2 agrees at 9 bases. J was trimmed by 7 bases and V by 0 bases; bases with no gene match: 5. The CDR3 is 15 residues long. Germline CDR1 reads SGDLS; CDR2 reads YYNGEE. CDR3 sequence (DNA): TGTGCCAGCAGCGTAGGTAGCGGGAGTAGGAATGAGCAGTTCTTC. It encodes CASSVGSGSRNEQFF.

The chain carries TRBV9 and TRBJ2-3; a weak D match, TRBD2 (6 bases). There are 12 residues in the CDR3. Germline CDR1 SGDLS, CDR2 YYNGEE. The ends were cut back, 2 bases at V and 10 bases at J, with 11 bases in the middle. CDR3 DNA: TGTGCCAGCAGCGTTGGGGGGAGGTCGCAGTATTTT. Its translation: CASSVGGRSQYF.

This rearrangement joins TRBV15 to TRBJ2-1; TRBD2 aligns across 12 bases. The CDR3 extends over 14 amino acids. In germline, CDR1 is LNHNV, CDR2 YYDKDF (reference sequence). With V trimmed by 4 bases and J by 7 bases, 2 bases remained unmatched. The CDR3 region is CATSTLAGGNEQFF. CDR3 nucleotide sequence: TGTGCCACCAGCACTCTAGCGGGAGGGAATGAGCAGTTCTTC.

The chain recombines TRBV7-8 with TRBJ1-4, with 7 bases aligning to TRBD1. The CDR3 loop spans 15 amino acids. Germline V gene lookup returns CDR1 SGHVS and CDR2 FQNEAQ. V shed 5 bases and J 8 bases; nucleotides not matched to a gene: 11. The CDR3 is CASSIPSQGGEKLFF. The CDR3 DNA sequence: TGTGCCAGCAGCATCCCGTCCCAGGGGGGCGAAAAACTGTTTTTT.

This clone was observed once. V gene TRBV5-5 combines with J gene TRBJ1-5; perhaps TRBD1 as D (5 bases). The germline V and J ends were trimmed by 4 bases and 5 bases, with 22 bases remaining between them. Germline-derived CDR1 and CDR2 are SGHKS and YYEKEE (reference sequence). There are 17 residues in the CDR3. The CDR3 loop is CASSAWDPGTRDQPQHF. In nucleotides, the CDR3 is TGTGCCAGCAGCGCTTGGGACCCAGGGACCCGGGATCAGCCCCAGCATTTT. The full variable domain, its missing parts supplied by reference TRBV5-5 and TRBJ1-5, is DAGVTQSPTHLIKTRGQQVTLRCSPISGHKSVSWYQQVLGQGPQFIFQYYEKEERGRGNFPDRFSARQFPNYSSELNVNALLLGDSALYLCASSAWDPGTRDQPQHFGDGTRLSIL.

The rearrangement uses TRBV13 and TRBJ1-1; D not certain. The CDR3 covers 13 residues. Trimming removed 4 bases at V and 8 bases at J, with 14 bases between. Germline assignment: CDR1 PRHDT and CDR2 FYEKMQ (reference sequence). The CDR3 loop is CASSSTLSIEAFF. DNA of the CDR3: TGTGCCAGCAGCTCGACCCTGTCCATAGAAGCTTTCTTT.

This chain links TRBV11-2 with TRBJ2-7; 9 positions match TRBD1. V gave up 2 bases and J gave up 6 bases; unmatched junction bases: 8. The length of the CDR3 is 15 residues. Germline V gene data show CDR1 as SGHAT and CDR2 as FQNNGV. CDR3 loop: CASSLFQDRGTEQYF. Written as DNA, the CDR3 is TGTGCCAGCAGCTTATTCCAGGACAGGGGTACCGAGCAGTACTTC.

In its sample, this clone was seen a few times. The genes are TRBV27 and TRBJ2-3; TRBD1 aligns across 9 bases. The junction had 0 bases not matched to a gene; V was cut back by 4 bases and J by 1 base. The CDR3 consists of 14 residues. Germline V CDR1 and CDR2: MNHEY, SMNVEV (reference sequence). The CDR3 reads CASSWTGGTDTQYF. CDR3 in DNA: TGTGCCAGCAGTTGGACAGGGGGCACAGATACGCAGTATTTT.

The CDR3 sequence: CASSVADRLGYTF. The CDR3 DNA is TGTGCCAGCAGCGTAGCCGACAGGCTTGGCTACACCTTC. The V gene is TRBV9, the J gene TRBJ1-2; maybe TRBD1 (6 bases). The germline V gene encodes CDR1 SGDLS and CDR2 YYNGEE. This CDR3 is built from 13 residues. Trimming took off 0 bases at V and 7 bases at J, with 10 bases between the two ends.

This clone came up once. The gene calls are TRBV18 and TRBJ2-2, with 11 bases lining up with TRBD2. There are 18 residues in the CDR3. The germline gives CDR1 KGHSH, CDR2 LQKENI. The J segment lost 4 bases and the V segment lost 3 bases, leaving 10 bases of the junction unmatched. The CDR3 spells CASSPSYSGRASTGELFF. The CDR3 DNA is TGTGCCAGCTCACCCTCTTATAGCGGGAGGGCCAGCACCGGGGAGCTGTTTTTT.

As regards this clone: The same CDR3 also results from other DNA sequences found in this sample. V is TRBV14 and J is TRBJ2-1; D is unclear. Germline CDR1 and CDR2: SGHDN and FVKESK. This CDR3 region has 13 residues. Deletions cut 4 bases from V and 1 base from J, with 5 bases between. This CDR3 reads CASSRESYNEQFF. CDR3 DNA sequence: TGTGCCAGCAGCCGGGAATCCTACAATGAGCAGTTCTTC. The entire variable domain, with the rest obtained from reference TRBV14 and TRBJ2-1, is as follows: EAGVTQFPSHSVIEKGQTVTLRCDPISGHDNLYWYRRVMGKEIKFLLHFVKESKQDESGMPNNRFLAERTGGTYSTLKVQPAELEDSGVYFCASSRESYNEQFFGPGTRLTVL.

The rearrangement uses TRBV10-3 and TRBJ2-7; D call uncertain. The CDR3 is 12 residues long. V lost 5 bases, J lost 3 bases, and 8 bases lay in between. Per the germline V gene, CDR1 is ENHRY and CDR2 is SYGVKD. The CDR3 DNA sequence: TGTGCCATCAGTTTAGACAACTACGAGCAGTACTTC. Its protein product is CAISLDNYEQYF.

Here the CDR3 DNA reads TGCGCCAGCAGTGGTCAAACCAAGAACGAGCAGTACTTC. Its protein is CASSGQTKNEQYF. The rearrangement uses TRBV10-1 and TRBJ2-7; no clear D gene. The V and J ends lost 4 bases and 5 bases respectively, with 12 bases between them. Germline values: CDR1 WNHNN, CDR2 SYGVQD (reference sequence). The CDR3 runs to 13 residues.

CDR3 sequence (DNA): TGTGCCACCAGCAGTAGTGGGCTCCCCTACAATGAGCAGTTCTTC. As protein: CATSSSGLPYNEQFF. The chain has TRBV15 and TRBJ2-1; D is undetermined. Trimming took off 3 bases at V and 2 bases at J, with 11 bases between the two ends. This CDR3 contains 15 residues. Germline V gives CDR1 LNHNV, CDR2 YYDKDF (reference sequence).

The V call is TRBV5-1, the J call TRBJ2-7; 7 nucleotides line up with TRBD2. Germline CDR1 and CDR2: SGHRS and YFSETQ. The CDR3 spans 15 residues. V lost 1 base and J lost 5; bases outside the gene matches: 9. The CDR3 spells CASSLTTSSRDEQYF. CDR3 DNA sequence: TGCGCCAGCAGCTTGACGACTAGCTCGCGGGACGAGCAGTACTTC.

This sequence joins TRBV9 and TRBJ2-3; 12 bases are a match to TRBD1. The germline V gene encodes CDR1 SGDLS and CDR2 YYNGEE. The CDR3 is 15 amino acids. V trimming: 6 bases; J trimming: 5 bases; junction bases outside the gene matches: 7. CDR3 sequence: CASTRGQGARDTQYF. The CDR3 DNA reads TGTGCCAGCACCCGGGGACAGGGGGCAAGAGATACGCAGTATTTT.

This rearrangement joins TRBV7-3 to TRBJ2-5, with TRBD2 matching 10 bases. The germline gives CDR1 SGHTA, CDR2 FQGTGA. With V trimmed by 5 bases and J by 3 bases, 9 bases remained unmatched. The CDR3 runs 16 residues. This CDR3 reads CASSPLAGENKETQYF. The DNA of the CDR3 is TGTGCCAGCAGCCCCCTAGCGGGAGAGAACAAAGAGACCCAGTACTTC.

V usage is TRBV13 and J usage is TRBJ2-4, with D perhaps assigned TRBD1 or TRBD2 (6 bases each). The CDR3 is made up of 14 amino acids. Germline CDR1 is PRHDT and CDR2 is FYEKMQ (reference sequence). Trimming removed 8 bases at V and 9 bases at J, with 20 bases between. The CDR3 region is CASQMATGRSIQYF. The DNA of the CDR3 is TGTGCCAGCCAAATGGCAACAGGGAGGAGCATTCAGTACTTC.

This chain links TRBV5-6 with TRBJ2-7; 9 bases agree with TRBD1. V dropped 3 bases and J dropped 1; count of bases not matched to a gene: 5. The germline V gene encodes CDR1 SGHDT and CDR2 YYEEEE. The CDR3 runs 15 residues. The CDR3 sequence: CASSSAGTGSYEQYF. CDR3 sequence (DNA): TGTGCCAGCAGCTCGGCCGGGACAGGGTCCTACGAGCAGTACTTC.

This rearrangement joins TRBV6-5 to TRBJ2-3; D possibly corresponds to TRBD2 (5 bases). Trimming pared 5 bases from V and 6 bases from J, leaving 12 bases between. Germline assignment: CDR1 MNHEY and CDR2 SVGAGI. The CDR3 is 13 amino acids. The CDR3 DNA is TGTGCCAGCAGTCCCAAAAAGCGGGATACGCAGTATTTT. Translation gives CASSPKKRDTQYF.